A selection of T cell receptor beta chains follows, all from one sample in a study of cytomegalovirus exposure and HLA in healthy donors. Libraries were prepared by immunoSEQ multiplex PCR; TCRdb keeps only in-frame clonotypes and omits some of them. Found here are over 200,000 clones; the top ten clones hold about 1%. Material: PBMCs. These receptors originate from a woman in her twenties or thirties in good health and CMV-seropositive. CDR3s include the opening cysteine and the closing phenylalanine or tryptophan. The order of the fields is J gene, V gene, D gene, CDR3 DNA, CDR3 protein. D genes are given only for firm matches.

>TRBJ2-7|TRBV5-1|TRBD1
TGCGCCAGACTACTTACTACAGGGGGGTCAGAATTCTACGAGCAGTACTTC
CARLLTTGGSEFYEQYF
>TRBJ2-1|TRBV27|TRBD2
TGTGCCAGCTTGACTAGCGGGGAATACAATGAGCAGTTCTTC
CASLTSGEYNEQFF
>TRBJ2-7|TRBV5-1|-
TGCGCCAGCAGCTTGTGCAACTCAAGCTCCTACGAGCAGTACTTC
CASSLCNSSSYEQYF
>TRBJ1-5|TRBV28|-
TGTGCCAGCAGACAGGGTGGTAGTCGCAATCAGCCCCAGCATTTT
CASRQGGSRNQPQHF
>TRBJ1-2|TRBV6-6|TRBD1
TGTGCCAGCAGGCCCCACATAGATACAGGGGATATTGGCTACACCTTC
CASRPHIDTGDIGYTF
>TRBJ1-2|TRBV21-1|-
TGTGCCAGCAGCAAATTTCGTCACAGGCTTGGGGGCTACACCTTC
CASSKFRHRLGGYTF
>TRBJ2-7|TRBV7-9|TRBD2
TGTGCCAGCAGCTTAGGACTAGCGGGAGGGCCATACTTC
CASSLGLAGGPYF
>TRBJ2-3|TRBV28|-
TGTGCCAGCAGCGATCCGTCCAGACCTCGGGCAGATACGCAGTATTTT
CASSDPSRPRADTQYF
>TRBJ2-1|TRBV19|-
TGTGCCAGTAGTATTGGGCTCAACTCCTACAATGAGCAGTTCTTC
CASSIGLNSYNEQFF
>TRBJ1-2|TRBV5-1|-
TGCGCCAGCAGCTGGCGGGGGGACGGAGCTAACTATGGCTACACCTTC
CASSWRGDGANYGYTF
>TRBJ1-3|TRBV11-2|-
TGTGCCAGCAGCTTCCAGGGACTAGCTGGAAACACCATATATTTT
CASSFQGLAGNTIYF
>TRBJ2-1|TRBV10-3|TRBD2
TGTGCCATCAAGGGGCTAGCGGGCAGCTCCTACAATGAGCAGTTCTTC
CAIKGLAGSSYNEQFF
>TRBJ2-5|TRBV5-1|-
TGCGCCAGCAGCTTGGGGGGGGTCGGGGAGACCCAGTACTTC
CASSLGGVGETQYF
>TRBJ1-2|TRBV13|-
TGTGCCAGCAGCTCTACTCACCGGGACACTAGAGGCTACACCTTC
CASSSTHRDTRGYTF
>TRBJ1-2|TRBV18|TRBD1
TGTGCCAGCTCACCGGGACAGAACTATGGCTACACCTTC
CASSPGQNYGYTF
>TRBJ1-2|TRBV11-2|-
TGTGCCAGCAGCTATCAAGACAGTTTTTATGGCTACACCTTC
CASSYQDSFYGYTF
>TRBJ1-3|TRBV30|-
TGTGCCTGGACCCGGGAGGGGCCGGACACCATATATTTT
CAWTREGPDTIYF
>TRBJ2-7|TRBV27|-
TGTGCCAGCAGTTTGAACGAGGCGGGTCTCTACGAGCAGTACTTC
CASSLNEAGLYEQYF
>TRBJ2-4|TRBV10-2|TRBD2
TGCGCCAGCAGTTCATCCGGGAGGGGGACCAAAAACATTCAGTACTTC
CASSSSGRGTKNIQYF
>TRBJ1-5|TRBV30|-
TGTGCCTGGACGGTGAATAGCAATCAGCCCCAGCATTTT
CAWTVNSNQPQHF
>TRBJ2-5|TRBV6-1|TRBD2
TGTGCCAGCAGTGAGCAGACTAGCGGGGGGGCGGAGACCCAGTACTTC
CASSEQTSGGAETQYF
>TRBJ1-1|TRBV10-3|-
TGTGCCATCAGTGAACCGGGGTTCGGCACTGAAGCTTTCTTT
CAISEPGFGTEAFF
>TRBJ2-7|TRBV7-6|TRBD1
TGTGCCAGCAGCTTAAGCCTGCCGGGACAGGGCTCTTCTTTCTCCTACGAGCAGTACTTC
CASSLSLPGQGSSFSYEQYF
>TRBJ1-1|TRBV2|TRBD1
TGTGCCAGCGAAGAACAGGGGATGAACACTGAAGCTTTCTTT
CASEEQGMNTEAFF
>TRBJ2-3|TRBV2|-
TGTGCCAGCAGTGTCTCAGGGGTACTGGCTAGAGGCACAGATACGCAGTATTTT
CASSVSGVLARGTDTQYF
>TRBJ1-4|TRBV7-2|-
TGTGCCAGCAGCTTTAGGGAGCCCTCTGAAAAACTGTTTTTT
CASSFREPSEKLFF
>TRBJ1-1|TRBV10-3|TRBD1
TGTGCCATCAGTGAGGCAGGGGGCACTGAAGCTTTCTTT
CAISEAGGTEAFF
>TRBJ2-7|TRBV5-6|TRBD2
TGTGCCAGCAGGGCCGGGACTAGCGAAACTTACGAGCAGTACTTC
CASRAGTSETYEQYF
>TRBJ1-5|TRBV19|-
TGTGCCAGTAGTATTTATCGGGGGGGATCGAGCAATCAGCCCCAGCATTTT
CASSIYRGGSSNQPQHF
>TRBJ2-1|TRBV4-3|TRBD2
TGCGCCAGCAGCTCGGGACTAGCGGGAGTGAATGAGCAGTTCTTC
CASSSGLAGVNEQFF
>TRBJ2-5|TRBV11-2|-
TGTGCCAGCAGCGTACAGGGTGCCGGCGAGACCCAGTACTTC
CASSVQGAGETQYF
>TRBJ2-7|TRBV5-4|-
TGTGCCAGCAGCCCAAGTTACAGGGTGGGGGAGCAGTACTTC
CASSPSYRVGEQYF
>TRBJ1-2|TRBV6-1|TRBD1
TGTGCCAGCAGCGGGGACAGGGAATTCTATGGCTACACCTTC
CASSGDREFYGYTF
>TRBJ1-2|TRBV13|TRBD1
TGTGCCAGCAGTTTCCAGGGGGGCGACTATGGCTACACCTTC
CASSFQGGDYGYTF
>TRBJ1-2|TRBV7-9|-
TGTGCCAGCAGCGCGTGGACTGGAAGGGACTATGGCTACACCTTC
CASSAWTGRDYGYTF
>TRBJ2-5|TRBV6-6|-
TGTGCCAGCAGTACCAGTAGCGGTGCAGAGACCCAGTACTTC
CASSTSSGAETQYF
>TRBJ1-5|TRBV7-2|TRBD1
TGTGCCAGCAGCTTTTCGGGACAGGGTCGTCAGCCCCAGCATTTT
CASSFSGQGRQPQHF
>TRBJ1-4|TRBV6-1|TRBD1
TGTGCCAGCAGGGATACAGGGGGGTTGGAAAAACTGTTTTTT
CASRDTGGLEKLFF
>TRBJ2-5|TRBV10-1|TRBD2
TGCGCCAGCAGTGGAGACGGGGGGGGAGAGACCCAGTACTTC
CASSGDGGGETQYF
>TRBJ2-7|TRBV6-1|TRBD1
TGTGCCAGCGGTCTGGACAGGGTAGCCTACGAGCAGTACTTC
CASGLDRVAYEQYF
>TRBJ2-7|TRBV2|TRBD1
TGTGCCAGCAGTCAACAGGGGGCACCCTACGAGCAGTACTTC
CASSQQGAPYEQYF
>TRBJ1-2|TRBV2|-
TGTGCCAGCAGGGGGGACTTAGACTATGGCTACACCTTC
CASRGDLDYGYTF
>TRBJ2-1|TRBV10-3|TRBD2
TGTGCCATCAGCGAAGAGCGACTAGCGACCCTTGGAAATGAGCAGTTCTTC
CAISEERLATLGNEQFF
>TRBJ2-1|TRBV19|-
TGTGCCAGTAGTGCCTCAGCCCCGGGTGAGCAGTTCTTC
CASSASAPGEQFF
>TRBJ1-5|TRBV28|-
TGTGCCAGCAGTACGCAGGGGTCGCGTCAGCCCCAGCATTTT
CASSTQGSRQPQHF
>TRBJ2-3|TRBV5-5|-
TGTGCCAGCAGCTTGAGGGCGGGTCCGACAGGCTGGGCAGATACGCAGTATTTT
CASSLRAGPTGWADTQYF
>TRBJ1-1|TRBV7-8|-
TGTGCCAGCAGCTCCTACCAAGGGGCTGAAGCTTTCTTT
CASSSYQGAEAFF